This TCR beta chain is drawn from a study of CD4+ T cells in melanoma. Overall study findings and caveats: Reportedly, melanoma neoantigen-specific CD4+ T cells showed varied differentiation states.

Germline assignment: CDR1 SGHVS and CDR2 FQNEAQ. Trimming at V came to 5 bases and at J to 3 bases, leaving 8 bases not matched to a gene. The CDR3 is 16 amino acids. Comments on this clone: What it binds is not known.

Clones were read by immunoSEQ multiplex PCR, and TCRdb kept only the in-frame ones, dropping some. The sample records 3,500 to 4,500 clones, less than 80% being singletons. Specimen: tumor tissue. This receptor was identified in a human donor with melanoma. The rearrangement joins TRBV7-8 to TRBJ2-3, with 10 bases matching TRBD1. The CDR3: CASSLVGTGVTDTQYF. In DNA form, the CDR3 reads TGTGCCAGCAGCCTAGTGGGGACAGGGGTTACAGATACGCAGTATTTT.